The rows below give T cell receptor beta chains drawn from one sample of a study of shared clonotypes between healthy human individuals. TCRdb's copy holds only in-frame clones and misses some; the assay was immunoSEQ multiplex PCR. The sample records roughly 2.6 million clones, 85% to 95% being singletons. Material for sequencing was naive CD4+ T cells sorted from blood. These receptor sequences come from a man between 18 and 35 years old in good health. Each CDR3 is given with its conserved first and last residue. The D gene is left open where the match is weak. Size is stated for part of the rows, as once, few or many counts, or as a class when the clone is expanded.

J: TRBJ1-2
V: TRBV11-2
size: -
D: -
CDR3: CASSPTPGAVYGYTF
DNA: TGTGCCAGCAGCCCCACACCCGGGGCCGTTTATGGCTACACCTTC

J: TRBJ1-3
V: TRBV19
size: -
D: TRBD1
CDR3: CASSILTGTGYRAGNTIYF
DNA: TGTGCCAGTAGTATCCTTACAGGGACAGGCTATCGAGCAGGAAACACCATATATTTT

J: TRBJ2-7
V: TRBV7-2
size: once
D: -
CDR3: CASSGGVYYEQYF
DNA: TGTGCCAGCAGCGGGGGAGTATACTACGAGCAGTACTTC

J: TRBJ2-2
V: TRBV5-1
size: -
D: TRBD1
CDR3: CASSSGAGQGNTGELFF
DNA: TGCGCCAGCAGCTCAGGGGCGGGACAGGGGAACACCGGGGAGCTGTTTTTT

J: TRBJ1-1
V: TRBV6-1
size: -
D: -
CDR3: CASSVQGAEAFF
DNA: TGTGCCAGCAGTGTACAGGGTGCTGAAGCTTTCTTT

J: TRBJ1-5
V: TRBV27
size: -
D: -
CDR3: CASRATGNQPQHF
DNA: TGTGCCAGCAGAGCGACAGGCAATCAGCCCCAGCATTTT

J: TRBJ2-3
V: TRBV4-1
size: -
D: -
CDR3: CASSQDRGGAADTQYF
DNA: TGCGCCAGCAGCCAAGATCGTGGGGGGGCGGCAGATACGCAGTATTTT

J: TRBJ2-2
V: TRBV6-6
size: -
D: -
CDR3: CASCSTTGELFF
DNA: TGTGCCAGCTGTTCAACCACCGGGGAGCTGTTTTTT

J: TRBJ2-2
V: TRBV27
size: -
D: -
CDR3: CASSLYGRKNTGELFF
DNA: TGTGCCAGCAGTTTATATGGCAGAAAGAACACCGGGGAGCTGTTTTTT

J: TRBJ1-1
V: TRBV6-6
size: -
D: -
CDR3: CASSYEAHTEAFF
DNA: TGTGCCAGCAGTTATGAGGCTCACACTGAAGCTTTCTTT

J: TRBJ2-7
V: TRBV2
size: -
D: TRBD1
CDR3: CASSDRRGSAYEQYF
DNA: TGTGCCAGCAGTGACCGCAGGGGGTCAGCCTACGAGCAGTACTTC

J: TRBJ2-2
V: TRBV19
size: -
D: -
CDR3: CASSIEAGIGGELFF
DNA: TGTGCCAGTAGTATAGAGGCAGGGATCGGCGGGGAGCTGTTTTTT

J: TRBJ1-3
V: TRBV10-2
size: -
D: TRBD1
CDR3: CASTRGLDGNTIYF
DNA: TGCGCCAGCACAAGGGGGCTGGATGGAAACACCATATATTTT

J: TRBJ2-3
V: TRBV10-1
size: -
D: TRBD2
CDR3: CASSEGAGGPSTDTQYF
DNA: TGCGCCAGCAGTGAAGGGGCGGGGGGACCCAGCACAGATACGCAGTATTTT

J: TRBJ2-5
V: TRBV5-1
size: -
D: -
CDR3: CASSLAPSVERETQYF
DNA: TGCGCCAGCAGCTTGGCCCCTAGCGTCGAGAGGGAGACCCAGTACTTC

J: TRBJ2-7
V: TRBV7-2
size: -
D: -
CDR3: CASSLRGSYEQYF
DNA: TGTGCCAGCAGCTTAAGAGGGAGCTACGAGCAGTACTTC

J: TRBJ2-7
V: TRBV4-1
size: -
D: -
CDR3: CASSVPGFVGEQYF
DNA: TGCGCCAGCAGCGTCCCGGGCTTCGTAGGGGAGCAGTACTTC

J: TRBJ1-6
V: TRBV10-2
size: few
D: -
CDR3: CASSESVGSPLHF
DNA: TGCGCCAGCAGTGAGTCTGTGGGGTCACCCCTCCACTTT

J: TRBJ2-6
V: TRBV10-3
size: once
D: -
CDR3: CASRGSGANVLTF
DNA: TGTGCCAGCCGGGGGTCTGGGGCCAACGTCCTGACTTTC

J: TRBJ2-1
V: TRBV18
size: -
D: -
CDR3: CASSPPGEPGLPDPYNEQFF
DNA: TGTGCCAGCTCACCACCGGGTGAGCCGGGACTCCCCGATCCATACAATGAGCAGTTCTTC

J: TRBJ2-7
V: TRBV4-1
size: -
D: TRBD1
CDR3: CASSQVGTAFYEQYF
DNA: TGCGCCAGCAGCCAAGTGGGGACAGCCTTCTACGAGCAGTACTTC

J: TRBJ2-7
V: TRBV18
size: -
D: TRBD1
CDR3: CASSQAPGQGGYEQYF
DNA: TGTGCCAGCTCACAAGCTCCGGGACAGGGTGGTTACGAGCAGTACTTC

J: TRBJ2-7
V: TRBV7-9
size: once
D: -
CDR3: CASSLQKSDYEQYF
DNA: TGTGCCAGCAGCTTACAGAAATCCGACTACGAGCAGTACTTC

J: TRBJ2-2
V: TRBV6-4
size: -
D: -
CDR3: CASSPGTGLGELFF
DNA: TGTGCCAGCAGTCCCGGGACCGGTTTGGGGGAGCTGTTTTTT

J: TRBJ2-1
V: TRBV12-5
size: once
D: TRBD2
CDR3: CASGLRVLLAADNEQFF
DNA: TGTGCTAGTGGTTTAAGGGTTCTACTAGCGGCCGACAATGAGCAGTTCTTC

J: TRBJ2-5
V: TRBV19
size: -
D: TRBD1
CDR3: CASSRQGGQETQYF
DNA: TGTGCCAGTAGTAGACAGGGGGGACAAGAGACCCAGTACTTC

J: TRBJ2-5
V: TRBV28
size: -
D: TRBD1
CDR3: CASSLGQGGRETQYF
DNA: TGTGCCAGCAGTTTGGGACAGGGCGGGAGAGAGACCCAGTACTTC

J: TRBJ2-2
V: TRBV7-6
size: -
D: TRBD2
CDR3: CASSLVGGDTGELFF
DNA: TGTGCCAGCAGCTTAGTCGGGGGGGACACCGGGGAGCTGTTTTTT

J: TRBJ2-1
V: TRBV2
size: -
D: TRBD2
CDR3: CASSLASGRWNEQFF
DNA: TGTGCCAGCAGTTTGGCTAGCGGGAGATGGAATGAGCAGTTCTTC

J: TRBJ1-1
V: TRBV2
size: once
D: -
CDR3: CASSEAPQGFEAFF
DNA: TGTGCCAGCAGTGAAGCTCCACAGGGTTTTGAAGCTTTCTTT

J: TRBJ1-6
V: TRBV6-5
size: -
D: -
CDR3: CASSYSQVGGNSPLHF
DNA: TGTGCCAGCAGTTACTCCCAGGTAGGAGGGAATTCACCCCTCCACTTT

J: TRBJ2-7
V: TRBV6-1
size: -
D: -
CDR3: CASSESRAGEQYF
DNA: TGTGCCAGCAGTGAAAGCAGGGCTGGCGAGCAGTACTTC

J: TRBJ2-7
V: TRBV6-5
size: -
D: TRBD1
CDR3: CASRATGVFEQYF
DNA: TGTGCCAGCAGAGCGACAGGGGTGTTCGAGCAGTACTTC

J: TRBJ1-5
V: TRBV18
size: -
D: -
CDR3: CASSTGFNQPQHF
DNA: TGTGCCAGCTCAACAGGGTTCAATCAGCCCCAGCATTTT

J: TRBJ1-3
V: TRBV6-5
size: -
D: -
CDR3: CATRREKGSGNTIYF
DNA: TGTGCCACGCGAAGGGAGAAAGGCTCTGGAAACACCATATATTTT